These 29 T cell receptor beta chains were sequenced from one sample in a study of shared clonotypes between healthy human individuals. The naive CD8 fraction comprised CD45RO-negative cells positively selected for CCR7 and excluded terminally differentiated effector memory CD45RA+ cells. Sequencing used immunoSEQ multiplex PCR; TCRdb keeps in-frame clones, though not all of them. There are about 2 million clones in the sample; about 95% occur only once, and approximately 1.2% lies in the top ten. What was sequenced was naive CD8+ T cells sorted from blood. The receptors were gathered from a man between 18 and 35 years old in good health.

The V and J genes are TRBV5-1 and TRBJ2-7; TRBD1 agrees at 9 bases. The CDR3 contains 17 residues. The germline gives CDR1 SGHRS, CDR2 YFSETQ. Losses at the gene ends were 2 bases for V and 4 bases for J; bases not matched to a gene: 13. DNA for the CDR3: TGCGCCAGCAGCTTCTTAGGGATCGGGACAGGGTTTTACGAGCAGTACTTC. This encodes CASSFLGIGTGFYEQYF.

This chain connects TRBV28 to TRBJ1-2, with D maybe TRBD1 (5 bases). The length of the CDR3 is 14 residues. CDR1 and CDR2 from the germline V gene are MDHEN and SYDVKM. The V and J ends lost 6 bases and 5 bases respectively, with 16 bases between them. CDR3: CASSSDGTSYGYTF. In DNA, the CDR3 is TGTGCCAGCAGCTCCGATGGGACTTCTTATGGCTACACCTTC.

The V gene is TRBV7-6, the J gene TRBJ2-5, with 9 bases fitting TRBD2. This CDR3 has 16 amino acids. The V and J ends lost 5 bases and 2 bases, in that order; junction bases with no gene match: 9. Germline-derived CDR1 and CDR2 are SGHVS and FNYEAQ. In nucleotides, the CDR3 is TGTGCCAGCAGCCTGGGGCCGGCGGGAGGGCAAGAGACCCAGTACTTC. This gives the protein CASSLGPAGGQETQYF.

The chain has TRBV4-3 and TRBJ2-1; 7 bases agree with TRBD2. This CDR3 comprises 14 residues. With V trimmed by 3 bases and J by 5 bases, 4 bases remained unmatched. Looked up from germline, CDR1 is LGHNA and CDR2 is YSLEER. The CDR3 nucleotides are TGCGCCAGCAGCCAGGGCAGCGGGAACAATGAGCAGTTCTTC. This sequence encodes CASSQGSGNNEQFF.

The V and J genes are TRBV2 and TRBJ2-3, with D perhaps assigned TRBD1 or TRBD2 (5 bases each). Germline-derived CDR1 and CDR2 are SNHLY and FYNNEI. V lost 6 bases, J lost 1 base, and 14 bases lay in between. This CDR3 is 15 amino acids long. The CDR3 loop reads CASRDPRGGTDTQYF. CDR3 bases: TGTGCCAGCAGGGACCCGAGGGGTGGCACAGATACGCAGTATTTT.

Comment on this clone: Other DNA sequences in this specimen translate into the identical CDR3. The gene calls are TRBV19 and TRBJ1-1, with D unclear. The CDR3 spans 13 residues. The ends were cut back, 1 base at V and 4 bases at J, with 7 bases in the middle. CDR1 is LNHDA and CDR2 is SQIVND in the germline V gene (reference sequence). In DNA, the CDR3 is TGTGCCAGTAGTATAGGGCAGACCACTGAAGCTTTCTTT. This encodes CASSIGQTTEAFF.

V gene TRBV4-2 combines with J gene TRBJ2-7, with no clear D. The CDR3 runs to 13 residues. Trimming shortened V by 0 bases and J by 0 bases, and 3 bases separated the two germline ends. Looked up from germline, CDR1 is LGHNA and CDR2 is YNFKEQ. The CDR3 region is CASSQEASYEQYF. For the CDR3, the DNA is TGTGCCAGCAGCCAAGAGGCCTCCTACGAGCAGTACTTC.

The chain uses TRBV5-4 and TRBJ2-2; 11 bases are shared with TRBD2. CDR1 is SGHNT, CDR2 YYREEE, per germline (reference sequence). J lost 4 bases, V lost 5 bases, and 4 bases had no gene match. The CDR3 extends over 15 amino acids. In DNA, the CDR3 is TGTGCCAGCAGTCTACTAGCGGGAGCCACCGGGGAGCTGTTTTTT. Translation gives CASSLLAGATGELFF. Combining the CDR3 with reference TRBV5-4 and TRBJ2-2 gives the whole variable domain ETGVTQSPTHLIKTRGQQVTLRCSSQSGHNTVSWYQQALGQGPQFIFQYYREEENGRGNFPPRFSGLQFPNYSSELNVNALELDDSALYLCASSLLAGATGELFFGEGSRLTVL.

The gene calls are TRBV6-5 and TRBJ2-7; 9 nucleotides line up with TRBD2. V dropped 5 bases and J dropped 4; count of bases not matched to a gene: 6. There are 14 residues in the CDR3. CDR1 MNHEY and CDR2 SVGAGI come from the germline V gene. The CDR3 sequence is CASSLDLAGYEQYF. In DNA, the CDR3 is TGTGCCAGCAGTCTCGACCTAGCGGGGTACGAGCAGTACTTC.

This chain uses TRBV4-1 with TRBJ2-2, with D possibly being TRBD2 (6 bases). The germline V gene encodes CDR1 MGHRA and CDR2 YSYEKL. The CDR3 covers 13 residues. The ends were cut back, 4 bases at V and 7 bases at J, with 10 bases in the middle. Here the CDR3 reads CASSLGTFGELFF. Here the CDR3 DNA reads TGCGCCAGCAGCCTAGGGACTTTCGGGGAGCTGTTTTTT.

A word on this clone: Different DNA sequences within this sample yield the same CDR3. The chain joins TRBV6-5 to TRBJ1-2, with D possibly being TRBD1 (5 bases). Germline loops: CDR1 MNHEY, CDR2 SVGAGI. The CDR3 spans 13 residues. Trimming removed 4 bases at V and 6 bases at J, with 12 bases between. The CDR3 sequence is CASSLGQGNGYTF. The CDR3, as DNA: TGTGCCAGCAGTTTGGGGCAGGGCAATGGCTACACCTTC.

This sequence joins TRBV4-1 and TRBJ2-7, with D possibly being TRBD1 (6 bases). There are 15 residues in the CDR3. In germline, CDR1 is MGHRA, CDR2 YSYEKL. Trimming took 3 bases from V and 0 from J, leaving 12 bases between them. CDR3 DNA sequence: TGCGCCAGCAGCCAGTCCAGGGGTCCCTCCTACGAGCAGTACTTC. It encodes CASSQSRGPSYEQYF.

The chain combines TRBV27 with TRBJ1-6; the D gene is possibly TRBD1 (6 bases). CDR3 length equals 15 residues. Trimming removed 3 bases at V and 6 bases at J, with 12 bases between. Germline values: CDR1 MNHEY, CDR2 SMNVEV (reference sequence). This chain's CDR3 is CASSFSRGANSPLHF. CDR3 bases: TGTGCCAGCAGTTTTAGCAGGGGCGCTAATTCACCCCTCCACTTT.

In the case of this clone: At the DNA level, this CDR3 is encoded by other sequences in the same sample as well. The rearrangement uses TRBV28 and TRBJ2-7; D is ambiguous. V was shortened by 3 bases and J by 1 base, with 7 bases between the two germline ends. The CDR3 is 13 amino acids. Germline CDR1 reads MDHEN; CDR2 reads SYDVKM. The CDR3 DNA is TGTGCCAGCAGTTTCCCGAATTCCTACGAGCAGTACTTC. Translation gives CASSFPNSYEQYF.

The chain joins TRBV7-9 to TRBJ2-7, with TRBD1 matching over 8 bases. J was trimmed by 6 bases and V by 4 bases; bases with no gene match: 2. This CDR3 spans 12 amino acids. CDR1 is SEHNR and CDR2 is FQNEAQ in the germline V gene (reference sequence). The chain's CDR3 is CASSSTGAEQYF. The CDR3 region has the DNA TGTGCCAGCAGCTCGACAGGGGCCGAGCAGTACTTC.

Written as DNA, the CDR3 is TGTGCCAGCAGTTACACCGCCGAGGACTACGAGCAGTACTTC. Amino acid sequence: CASSYTAEDYEQYF. The chain carries TRBV6-5 and TRBJ2-5; D unresolved. Judging by the DNA end, TRBJ2-7 fits better; the J call may be wrong. Germline CDR1 is MNHEY and CDR2 is SVGAGI. CDR3 length: 14 amino acids.

The rearrangement uses TRBV4-1 and TRBJ1-3; no clear D. The germline gives CDR1 MGHRA, CDR2 YSYEKL. The CDR3 is 15 residues long. V was clipped by 0 bases and J by 3 bases, with 9 bases between them. This CDR3 reads CASSQERVDGNTIYF. DNA for the CDR3: TGCGCCAGCAGCCAAGAAAGGGTAGATGGAAACACCATATATTTT.

The rearrangement uses TRBV6-1 and TRBJ1-5; 8 bases align to TRBD1. This CDR3 is built from 14 residues. V lost 7 bases and J lost 1; bases outside the gene matches: 3. Germline V lookup: CDR1 MNHNS, CDR2 SASEGT. CDR3 amino acids: CASKDRASNQPQHF. The DNA of the CDR3 is TGTGCCAGCAAGGACAGGGCCAGCAATCAGCCCCAGCATTTT.

The V call is TRBV9, the J call TRBJ1-1; the D is unclear. The V end lost 4 bases, the J end lost 2 bases, and 12 bases lay between the germline ends. The length of the CDR3 is 14 residues. The germline CDR1 and CDR2 sequences are SGDLS and YYNGEE. For the CDR3, the DNA is TGTGCCAGCAGCCCGGCGGTGACTAACACTGAAGCTTTCTTT. This sequence encodes CASSPAVTNTEAFF.

The chain joins TRBV6-6 to TRBJ2-7; 7 bases match TRBD1. Trimming cost V 6 bases and J 0 bases; bases outside gene matches: 8. This CDR3 comprises 15 residues. Germline CDR1 MNHNY, CDR2 SVGAGI (reference sequence). The CDR3 sequence: CASSTDREPSYEQYF. CDR3 in DNA: TGTGCCAGCAGCACCGACAGGGAACCCTCCTACGAGCAGTACTTC.

V gene TRBV5-1 combines with J gene TRBJ2-7; TRBD2 matches 10 bases. V shed 4 bases, J shed 1 base, and the junction held 5 bases outside the gene matches. The CDR3 covers 15 residues. Germline loops: CDR1 SGHRS, CDR2 YFSETQ. In DNA form, the CDR3 reads TGCGCCAGCAGCCCGGTAGCGGGGGGTTCCTACGAGCAGTACTTC. Translating it yields CASSPVAGGSYEQYF. The complete variable domain, with remaining parts taken from reference TRBV5-1 and TRBJ2-7, reads KAGVTQTPRYLIKTRGQQVTLSCSPISGHRSVSWYQQTPGQGLQFLFEYFSETQRNKGNFPGRFSGRQFSNSRSEMNVSTLELGDSALYLCASSPVAGGSYEQYFGPGTRLTVT.

V and J are TRBV27 and TRBJ2-1; the D gene is possibly TRBD1 (5 bases). The length of the CDR3 is 14 residues. V was pared by 8 bases and J by 6 bases, with 17 bases between. In germline, CDR1 is MNHEY, CDR2 SMNVEV (reference sequence). In DNA form, the CDR3 reads TGTGCCAGCTTCCAAGGACACTTCAGCAATGAGCAGTTCTTC. Translation gives CASFQGHFSNEQFF.

The genes are TRBV6-5 and TRBJ1-2; 11 bases are a match to TRBD1. This CDR3 has 15 amino acids. From germline, CDR1 is MNHEY and CDR2 SVGAGI. After removal of 3 bases from V and 7 bases from J, the junction contained 7 bases not matched to a gene. The CDR3 bases are TGTGCCAGCAGTTATCAAGGACAGGGGGCGCGTGGCTACACCTTC. Translation gives CASSYQGQGARGYTF.

The chain carries TRBV5-6 and TRBJ2-7; the D gene is possibly TRBD2 (5 bases). V was clipped by 3 bases and J by 0 bases, with 10 bases between them. CDR3 length equals 14 residues. Germline loops: CDR1 SGHDT, CDR2 YYEEEE. The CDR3 here is CASSWGVNSYEQYF. CDR3 DNA sequence: TGTGCCAGCAGCTGGGGAGTCAACTCCTACGAGCAGTACTTC.

This clone has a single count. The gene calls are TRBV4-1 and TRBJ2-3, with D perhaps TRBD1 (5 bases). The CDR3 runs to 16 residues. Trimming cost V 4 bases and J 0 bases, with 14 bases left between them. CDR1 is MGHRA, CDR2 YSYEKL, per germline. The CDR3 bases are TGCGCCAGCAGCCCCCGGACACCTAAGAGCACAGATACGCAGTATTTT. Translation: CASSPRTPKSTDTQYF.

The chain employs TRBV6-5 and TRBJ2-3; TRBD2 matches 10 bases. The CDR3 runs 15 residues. The V gene end was trimmed by 2 bases and the J gene end by 4 bases; junction bases not matched to a gene: 3. The germline V gene encodes CDR1 MNHEY and CDR2 SVGAGI. The DNA of the CDR3 is TGTGCCAGCAGTTACCGGACTAGCGGAGCAGATACGCAGTATTTT. It codes for CASSYRTSGADTQYF.

The J gene is TRBJ1-1, the V gene TRBV11-2; 9 nucleotides line up with TRBD1. The CDR3 is made up of 15 amino acids. In germline, CDR1 is SGHAT, CDR2 FQNNGV. V was pared by 4 bases and J by 4 bases, with 7 bases of the junction left unmatched. For the CDR3, the DNA is TGTGCCAGCAGCTCGACAGGGGGAGAAGGCACTGAAGCTTTCTTT. Residues: CASSSTGGEGTEAFF.

The V gene is TRBV4-3, the J gene TRBJ1-6, with TRBD1 matching over 10 bases. Germline assignment: CDR1 LGHNA and CDR2 YSLEER. The CDR3 has 17 residues. V lost 0 bases to trimming and J lost 10 bases; unmatched junction nucleotides: 9. CDR3 sequence reads: CASSQDVYGQGDSPLHF. DNA of the CDR3: TGCGCCAGCAGCCAAGATGTGTACGGACAGGGGGACTCACCCCTCCACTTT.

The chain carries TRBV5-4 and TRBJ2-5, with D possibly TRBD2 on 6 matching bases. Germline lookup yields CDR1 SGHNT and CDR2 YYREEE (reference sequence). V lost 2 bases and J 5 bases, leaving 10 bases between the germline ends. This CDR3 is 13 amino acids long. The chain's CDR3 is CASSFSGGETQYF. Written as DNA, the CDR3 is TGTGCCAGCAGCTTTAGCGGAGGGGAGACCCAGTACTTC.